These 31 T cell receptor beta chains share one sample of origin, sequenced in a study of TIL therapy for anti-PD-1-resistant metastatic lung cancer. The libraries were made with immunoSEQ v3. TCRdb's table, derived via immunoSEQ multiplex PCR, lists solely in-frame clones and lacks some. The profile shows some 45,000 clones, around 86% of them singletons. Time point noted: pre-treatment sample, taken before nivolumab and TIL therapy. The specimen was blood, collected at baseline. The receptors here all came from a person aged 25 to 80 with non-small cell lung cancer.

The V call is TRBV4-3, the J call TRBJ2-7; D uncertain. This CDR3 spans 9 amino acids. V was trimmed by 8 bases and J by 4 bases, leaving 3 bases between them. Germline-derived CDR1 and CDR2 are LGHNA and YSLEER. The CDR3 sequence is CASPYEQYF. CDR3 nucleotides: TGCGCCAGCCCGTACGAGCAGTACTTC.

The chain carries TRBV5-5 and TRBJ2-5; unclear D gene. The CDR3 covers 12 residues. Germline-derived CDR1 and CDR2 are SGHKS and YYEKEE (reference sequence). V was shortened by 5 bases and J by 2 bases, with 7 bases between the two germline ends. CDR3 region: CASSVSQETQYF. CDR3 bases: TGTGCCAGCAGTGTCTCACAAGAGACCCAGTACTTC. Full variable domain (outside the CDR3, taken from reference TRBV5-5 and TRBJ2-5): DAGVTQSPTHLIKTRGQQVTLRCSPISGHKSVSWYQQVLGQGPQFIFQYYEKEERGRGNFPDRFSARQFPNYSSELNVNALLLGDSALYLCASSVSQETQYFGPGTRLLVL.

This chain joins TRBV6-5 and TRBJ1-5, with D maybe TRBD1 (5 bases). The CDR3 sequence is 14 residues long. The V end lost 3 bases, the J end lost 3 bases, and 9 bases lay between the germline ends. The V gene's germline CDR1 is MNHEY and CDR2 SVGAGI. CDR3: CASSYSGLNQPQHF. The CDR3 nucleotides are TGTGCCAGCAGTTATTCGGGACTCAATCAGCCCCAGCATTTT.

The rearrangement uses TRBV6-5 and TRBJ2-5; no clear D. Deletions cut 0 bases from V and 4 bases from J, with 12 bases between. The germline V gene has CDR1 MNHEY and CDR2 SVGAGI. The CDR3 has 15 amino acids. The CDR3 reads CASSYSKKTGETQYF. CDR3 sequence (DNA): TGTGCCAGCAGTTACTCGAAGAAAACCGGAGAGACCCAGTACTTC.

This clone was counted between two and nine times. The V call is TRBV30, the J call TRBJ1-1; D not resolved. CDR3 length: 13 amino acids. Germline V gene data show CDR1 as GTSNPN and CDR2 as SVGIG (reference sequence). V lost 2 bases, J lost 8 bases, and 15 bases lay in between. The CDR3 DNA is TGTGCCTGGAGTCGAGCCAACAGTGCCGAAGCTTTCTTT. As protein: CAWSRANSAEAFF.

The chain employs TRBV27 and TRBJ1-1, with D unclear. Deletions cut 7 bases from V and 3 bases from J, with 15 bases between. Germline V gene sequence: CDR1 MNHEY, CDR2 SMNVEV (reference sequence). The CDR3 is made up of 14 amino acids. The CDR3 loop reads CASNVQRRDTEAFF. The CDR3 DNA follows: TGTGCCAGCAATGTCCAACGTCGTGACACTGAAGCTTTCTTT.

The V gene is TRBV5-4, the J gene TRBJ2-1; TRBD1 agrees at 8 bases. Germline assignment: CDR1 SGHNT and CDR2 YYREEE (reference sequence). The CDR3 length is 15 residues. V was clipped by 4 bases and J by 5 bases; unmatched bases: 8. CDR3 loop: CASSADRGPHNEQFF. In nucleotides, the CDR3 is TGTGCCAGCAGCGCTGACAGGGGCCCCCACAATGAGCAGTTCTTC.

The chain has TRBV7-2 and TRBJ2-1, with a possible D match to TRBD2 (5 bases). V lost 3 bases, J lost 7 bases, and 13 bases lay in between. The germline gives CDR1 SGHTA, CDR2 FQGNSA. The CDR3 spans 14 residues. CDR3 residues: CASSLNGLWNEQFF. The DNA for the CDR3 is TGTGCCAGCAGCTTGAATGGACTCTGGAATGAGCAGTTCTTC.

The chain carries TRBV15 and TRBJ2-7, with TRBD1 matching over 7 bases. From germline, CDR1 is LNHNV and CDR2 YYDKDF (reference sequence). The CDR3 is 15 residues long. V lost 0 bases to trimming and J lost 9 bases; unmatched junction nucleotides: 11. The CDR3 reads CATSRDGTAVRGQYF. DNA of the CDR3: TGTGCCACCAGCAGAGATGGGACAGCCGTACGAGGGCAGTACTTC.

This clone was seen more than once but under ten times. The V gene is TRBV20-1, the J gene TRBJ1-2; D is unresolved. CDR3 size: 11 residues. Trimming took off 6 bases at V and 4 bases at J, with 9 bases between the two ends. Germline-derived CDR1 and CDR2 are DFQATT and SNEGSKA (reference sequence). The DNA of the CDR3 is TGCAGTGCAGGGTATTCCTATGGCTACACCTTC. Translated: CSAGYSYGYTF.

The chain joins TRBV10-3 to TRBJ2-3; weak D call: TRBD2 (7 bases). Trimming took off 0 bases at V and 1 base at J, with 14 bases between the two ends. CDR3 length: 17 residues. Per germline, CDR1 ENHRY and CDR2 SYGVKD. Here the CDR3 reads CAISESRGGAGTDTQYF. CDR3 nucleotides: TGTGCCATCAGTGAGTCAAGAGGGGGGGCCGGCACAGATACGCAGTATTTT.

The J gene is TRBJ2-1, the V gene TRBV30; D ambiguous. Germline lookup yields CDR1 GTSNPN and CDR2 SVGIG (reference sequence). CDR3 length equals 13 residues. Trimming pared 5 bases from V and 5 bases from J, leaving 13 bases between. The CDR3 here is CAWSFGPNNEQFF. The CDR3 DNA reads as TGTGCCTGGTCATTTGGACCTAACAATGAGCAGTTCTTC. Full variable domain (rest looked up from reference TRBV30 and TRBJ2-1): SQTIHQWPATLVQPVGSPLSLECTVEGTSNPNLYWYRQAAGRGLQLLFYSVGIGQISSEVPQNLSASRPQDRQFILSSKKLLLSDSGFYLCAWSFGPNNEQFFGPGTRLTVL.

The chain combines TRBV2 with TRBJ2-5; 7 bases map to TRBD1. Germline-derived CDR1 and CDR2 are SNHLY and FYNNEI. There are 16 residues in the CDR3. J was trimmed by 1 base and V by 3 bases; bases with no gene match: 8. As DNA, the CDR3 is TGTGCCAGCAGTGACCGGACAGGAGGTCTCCAAGAGACCCAGTACTTC. It is translated as CASSDRTGGLQETQYF.

J is TRBJ2-3 and V is TRBV10-3, with D perhaps TRBD1 (6 bases). The CDR3 has 14 residues. Trimming shortened V by 9 bases and J by 3 bases, and 16 bases separated the two germline ends. Germline CDR1 is ENHRY and CDR2 is SYGVKD. The CDR3 sequence: CAISEGVITDTQYF. Written as DNA, the CDR3 is TGTGCCATTTCCGAGGGGGTAATTACAGATACGCAGTATTTT.

The V gene is TRBV5-1, the J gene TRBJ2-7; TRBD2 agrees at 9 bases. This CDR3 comprises 16 residues. The J segment lost 2 bases and the V segment lost 3 bases, leaving 9 bases of the junction unmatched. Germline V CDR1 and CDR2: SGHRS, YFSETQ. For the CDR3, the DNA is TGCGCCAGCAGCTCTTCCCGGACTAGCGTTACCTACGAGCAGTACTTC. This codes for CASSSSRTSVTYEQYF.

The chain carries TRBV7-8 and TRBJ2-1; tentative D call: TRBD1 (5 bases). Germline CDR1 reads SGHVS; CDR2 reads FQNEAQ. This CDR3 spans 13 amino acids. V was cut by 4 bases and J by 6 bases, with 10 bases left in between. CDR3 sequence: CASSWSDSNEQFF. The DNA of the CDR3 is TGTGCCAGCAGCTGGTCCGACAGCAATGAGCAGTTCTTC. Together with reference TRBV7-8 and TRBJ2-1, the CDR3 gives the full variable domain: GAGVSQSPRYKVAKRGQDVALRCDPISGHVSLFWYQQALGQGPEFLTYFQNEAQLDKSGLPSDRFFAERPEGSVSTLKIQRTQQEDSAVYLCASSWSDSNEQFFGPGTRLTVL.

The chain uses TRBV25-1 and TRBJ2-1; D possibly corresponds to TRBD1 (5 bases). This CDR3 is built from 14 residues. The germline V gene encodes CDR1 MGHDK and CDR2 SYGVNS. With 4 bases removed from V and 8 bases from J, the gap between germline ends came to 15 bases. The CDR3 loop is CASSGAADSDEQFF. CDR3 coding DNA: TGTGCCAGCAGTGGAGCCGCCGACAGTGATGAGCAGTTCTTC. The full variable domain, its missing parts supplied by reference TRBV25-1 and TRBJ2-1, is EADIYQTPRYLVIGTGKKITLECSQTMGHDKMYWYQQDPGMELHLIHYSYGVNSTEKGDLSSESTVSRIRTEHFPLTLESARPSHTSQYLCASSGAADSDEQFFGPGTRLTVL.

This CDR3 reads CASSLGSMGTDTQYF. CDR3 coding DNA: TGTGCCAGCAGTTTAGGGAGCATGGGCACAGATACGCAGTATTTT. This chain joins TRBV28 and TRBJ2-3; tentatively, D is TRBD2 (5 bases). V gave up 2 bases and J gave up 1 base, with 10 bases separating them. This CDR3 has 15 amino acids. Germline V gives CDR1 MDHEN, CDR2 SYDVKM.

V gene TRBV19 combines with J gene TRBJ2-2; D possibly corresponds to TRBD2 (5 bases). The CDR3 spans 17 residues. V shed 3 bases and J shed 3 bases, with 17 bases lying between them. Per the germline V gene, CDR1 is LNHDA and CDR2 is SQIVND (reference sequence). CDR3 nucleotides: TGTGCCAGTAGTATCGGGTCAAGCGGTGGAGACACCGGGGAGCTGTTTTTT. Encoded protein: CASSIGSSGGDTGELFF. Supplemented by reference TRBV19 and TRBJ2-2, the full variable domain reads DGGITQSPKYLFRKEGQNVTLSCEQNLNHDAMYWYRQDPGQGLRLIYYSQIVNDFQKGDIAEGYSVSREKKESFPLTVTSAQKNPTAFYLCASSIGSSGGDTGELFFGEGSRLTVL.

For this clone: One end of the junction does not line up with germline, which may come from a read error. This chain uses TRBV10-1 with TRBJ2-1; D is unclear. CDR3 size: 14 residues. The germline CDR1 and CDR2 sequences are WNHNN and SYGVQD (reference sequence). The CDR3 region has the DNA TGCGCCAGCAGTGAGTCGGGCAGGAACAATGGGCAGTTCTTC. Protein: CASSESGRNNGQFF.

This clone has only one observation. The chain joins TRBV19 to TRBJ2-5; 7 bases are shared with TRBD1. The CDR3 has 13 amino acids. The V segment lost 5 bases and the J segment 5 bases; nucleotides outside the gene matches: 5. Germline V gives CDR1 LNHDA, CDR2 SQIVND (reference sequence). Here the CDR3 DNA reads TGTGCCAGTAGTTCGACAGGGCGGGAGACCCAGTACTTC. It yields the protein CASSSTGRETQYF.

The chain uses TRBV7-2 and TRBJ2-2; tentatively, D is TRBD1 or TRBD2 (5 bases each). Trimming shortened V by 2 bases and J by 4 bases, and 17 bases separated the two germline ends. Germline V CDR1 and CDR2: SGHTA, FQGNSA. The CDR3 length is 17 residues. In DNA, the CDR3 is TGTGCCAGCAGCTTAAAGTTGAGGGGAGTTACCACCGGGGAGCTGTTTTTT. It encodes CASSLKLRGVTTGELFF.

The table lists this clone with a count of one. The rearrangement joins TRBV4-1 to TRBJ2-2; 8 bases fit TRBD2. Germline V gene sequence: CDR1 MGHRA, CDR2 YSYEKL. The CDR3 is made up of 18 amino acids. The V segment lost 0 bases and the J segment 7 bases; nucleotides outside the gene matches: 13. The chain's CDR3 is CASSQDLPGGGLGGELFF. Written as DNA, the CDR3 is TGCGCCAGCAGCCAAGATCTACCCGGGGGGGGCCTTGGCGGGGAGCTGTTTTTT.

The chain combines TRBV6-1 with TRBJ2-3, with TRBD2 matching 8 bases. This CDR3 is 15 amino acids long. The V segment lost 3 bases and the J segment 0 bases; nucleotides outside the gene matches: 2. From germline, CDR1 is MNHNS and CDR2 SASEGT. The CDR3 sequence: CASSEASGSTDTQYF. The CDR3, as DNA: TGTGCCAGCAGTGAGGCTAGCGGGAGCACAGATACGCAGTATTTT.

This chain uses TRBV29-1 with TRBJ1-1; 8 positions agree with TRBD1. CDR3 length equals 13 residues. Germline lookup yields CDR1 SQVTM and CDR2 ANQGSEA. The J segment lost 1 base and the V segment lost 6 bases, leaving 4 bases of the junction unmatched. CDR3 loop: CSVLTGANTEAFF. For the CDR3, the DNA is TGCAGCGTCTTGACAGGGGCGAACACTGAAGCTTTCTTT.

This rearrangement joins TRBV6-4 to TRBJ2-3, with 10 bases fitting TRBD2. This CDR3 contains 15 residues. The V gene end was trimmed by 3 bases and the J gene end by 1 base; junction bases not matched to a gene: 1. Per the germline V gene, CDR1 is MRHNA and CDR2 is SNTAGT. The CDR3 loop reads CASSETSGGTDTQYF. The CDR3 coding sequence is TGTGCCAGCAGTGAAACTAGCGGGGGCACAGATACGCAGTATTTT.

The gene calls are TRBV18 and TRBJ1-1; 8 positions match TRBD1. Germline V gene lookup returns CDR1 KGHSH and CDR2 LQKENI. There are 17 residues in the CDR3. Trimming cost V 2 bases and J 5 bases; bases outside gene matches: 13. The chain's CDR3 is CASSPDLIGQGGTEAFF. CDR3 nucleotides: TGTGCCAGCTCACCAGACCTTATCGGACAGGGCGGAACTGAAGCTTTCTTT. Looking up the rest from reference TRBV18 and TRBJ1-1 gives the full variable domain: NAGVMQNPRHLVRRRGQEARLRCSPMKGHSHVYWYRQLPEEGLKFMVYLQKENIIDESGMPKERFSAEFPKEGPSILRIQQVVRGDSAAYFCASSPDLIGQGGTEAFFGQGTRLTVV.

The gene calls are TRBV7-9 and TRBJ2-7; D is perhaps TRBD1 (5 bases). The V end was cut by 4 bases, the J end by 1 base, with 8 bases between. Looked up from germline, CDR1 is SEHNR and CDR2 is FQNEAQ (reference sequence). This CDR3 is built from 13 residues. The CDR3, as DNA: TGTGCCAGCAGCTCGACAGCTTCCTACGAGCAGTACTTC. The encoded protein is CASSSTASYEQYF. The full variable domain, its missing parts supplied by reference TRBV7-9 and TRBJ2-7, is DTGVSQNPRHKITKRGQNVTFRCDPISEHNRLYWYRQTLGQGPEFLTYFQNEAQLEKSRLLSDRFSAERPKGSFSTLEIQRTEQGDSAMYLCASSSTASYEQYFGPGTRLTVT.

The gene calls are TRBV7-9 and TRBJ2-5; 9 nucleotides line up with TRBD2. V lost 5 bases, J lost 5 bases, and 9 bases stayed unmatched. The CDR3 is 15 residues long. CDR1 is SEHNR and CDR2 is FQNEAQ in the germline V gene (reference sequence). The DNA of the CDR3 is TGTGCCAGCAGCGCGGGGCGGGGGGGCTTGGAGACCCAGTACTTC. Protein: CASSAGRGGLETQYF.

The chain couples TRBV19 to TRBJ2-7; D is unresolved. Germline V gene sequence: CDR1 LNHDA, CDR2 SQIVND (reference sequence). The ends were cut back, 5 bases at V and 2 bases at J, with 13 bases in the middle. The CDR3 length is 14 residues. CDR3 in DNA: TGTGCCAGTAGTTATGTCGCGCAGACCTACGAGCAGTACTTC. Residues: CASSYVAQTYEQYF.

The rearrangement uses TRBV28 and TRBJ2-7, with D perhaps being TRBD1 or TRBD2 (6 bases each). The CDR3 sequence is 17 residues long. V dropped 4 bases and J dropped 4 bases, with 23 bases sitting between them. Germline CDR1 MDHEN, CDR2 SYDVKM. The chain's CDR3 is CASSSVTGTGEEYEQYF. CDR3 coding DNA: TGTGCCAGCAGTTCCGTAACAGGGACGGGGGAGGAATACGAGCAGTACTTC.